Presented here are 24 T cell receptor beta chains from one specimen sequenced in a study of cytomegalovirus exposure and HLA in healthy donors. Using immunoSEQ multiplex PCR, the repertoire was profiled, and TCRdb retains in-frame clones only, with some absent. The table shows 150,000 to 200,000 clones, with about 89% occurring only once. Sequenced sample: PBMCs. Receptors originate from a man younger than 35 in good health and CMV-seropositive.

This clone was seen more than once but under ten times. V and J are TRBV28 and TRBJ2-7, with D unclear. The CDR3 is made up of 15 amino acids. From germline, CDR1 is MDHEN and CDR2 SYDVKM. V was trimmed by 3 bases and J by 2 bases, leaving 14 bases between them. The chain's CDR3 is CASSFSHSQTYEQYF. The CDR3 DNA follows: TGTGCCAGCAGTTTTTCGCACAGTCAAACCTACGAGCAGTACTTC.

V is TRBV7-6 and J is TRBJ2-2, with 7 positions matching TRBD2. With V trimmed by 8 bases and J by 0 bases, 12 bases remained unmatched. CDR3 length equals 17 residues. Germline V gene lookup returns CDR1 SGHVS and CDR2 FNYEAQ. The CDR3 region has the DNA TGTGCCAGCGCCTCCCCCCGGGGGGAAGCGAACACCGGGGAGCTGTTTTTT. It translates to CASASPRGEANTGELFF. Full variable domain (missing parts from reference TRBV7-6 and TRBJ2-2): GAGVSQSPRYKVTKRGQDVALRCDPISGHVSLYWYRQALGQGPEFLTYFNYEAQQDKSGLPNDRFSAERPEGSISTLTIQRTEQRDSAMYRCASASPRGEANTGELFFGEGSRLTVL.

This clone showed up just once. The genes are TRBV4-2 and TRBJ1-5, with TRBD1 matching 7 bases. After removal of 5 bases from V and 3 bases from J, the junction contained 10 bases not matched to a gene. The CDR3 runs 16 residues. Germline assignment: CDR1 LGHNA and CDR2 YNFKEQ. The CDR3 loop reads CASSYRDRRDNQPQHF. CDR3 DNA: TGTGCCAGCAGCTACCGGGACAGAAGGGACAATCAGCCCCAGCATTTT.

CDR3 DNA: TGTGCCAGCAGCCCCGACACTGAACGGACTGAAGCTTTCTTT. Protein sequence: CASSPDTERTEAFF. V gene TRBV9 combines with J gene TRBJ1-1; D not certain. The CDR3 is 14 residues long. CDR1 and CDR2 (germline): SGDLS, YYNGEE. V shed 4 bases and J shed 5 bases, with 15 bases lying between them. The full variable domain, with the rest looked up from reference TRBV9 and TRBJ1-1, is DSGVTQTPKHLITATGQRVTLRCSPRSGDLSVYWYQQSLDQGLQFLIQYYNGEERAKGNILERFSAQQFPDLHSELNLSSLELGDSALYFCASSPDTERTEAFFGQGTRLTVV.

This chain uses TRBV5-4 with TRBJ2-7; a possible D gene is TRBD1 (6 bases). Deletions cut 1 base from V and 2 bases from J, with 10 bases between. CDR3 size: 14 residues. Per the germline V gene, CDR1 is SGHNT and CDR2 is YYREEE (reference sequence). The CDR3 nucleotides read TGTGCCAGCAGCTTGCAAGGGGGAACCTACGAGCAGTACTTC. Its protein product is CASSLQGGTYEQYF. The variable domain in full, completed from reference TRBV5-4 and TRBJ2-7, reads ETGVTQSPTHLIKTRGQQVTLRCSSQSGHNTVSWYQQALGQGPQFIFQYYREEENGRGNFPPRFSGLQFPNYSSELNVNALELDDSALYLCASSLQGGTYEQYFGPGTRLTVT.

The genes are TRBV5-1 and TRBJ1-3, with D maybe TRBD1 (5 bases). The germline V gene encodes CDR1 SGHRS and CDR2 YFSETQ. With 2 bases removed from V and 0 bases from J, the gap between germline ends came to 9 bases. The CDR3 has 15 residues. CDR3 nucleotide sequence: TGCGCCAGCAGCTTACAGGCATCCTCTGGAAACACCATATATTTT. Amino acid sequence: CASSLQASSGNTIYF. Supplemented by reference TRBV5-1 and TRBJ1-3, the full variable domain reads KAGVTQTPRYLIKTRGQQVTLSCSPISGHRSVSWYQQTPGQGLQFLFEYFSETQRNKGNFPGRFSGRQFSNSRSEMNVSTLELGDSALYLCASSLQASSGNTIYFGEGSWLTVV.

This chain uses TRBV5-4 with TRBJ2-2, with TRBD2 identical over 14 bases. The germline V gene encodes CDR1 SGHNT and CDR2 YYREEE (reference sequence). CDR3 length: 17 residues. V was clipped by 5 bases and J by 2 bases; unmatched bases: 5. CDR3 protein: CASRRLAGGVNTGELFF. CDR3 DNA: TGTGCCAGCAGACGACTAGCGGGGGGGGTAAACACCGGGGAGCTGTTTTTT.

For this clone: An end of the junction does not agree with germline; a read error may underlie this. CDR3 sequence: CASSYGLRQLQHF. The CDR3 nucleotides read TGTGCCAGCAGTTACGGGCTGCGTCAGCTCCAGCATTTT. The J gene is TRBJ1-5, the V gene TRBV6-5, with D hard to call. CDR1 MNHEY and CDR2 SVGAGI come from the germline V gene. The CDR3 loop spans 13 amino acids.

The gene calls are TRBV29-1 and TRBJ2-7, with 9 nucleotides matching TRBD1. V trimming: 6 bases; J trimming: 1 base; junction bases outside the gene matches: 4. CDR1 is SQVTM and CDR2 is ANQGSEA in the germline V gene. CDR3 length: 13 amino acids. The CDR3 region has the DNA TGCAGCGTCCTGACAGGGGGGTCCTACGAGCAGTACTTC. Protein: CSVLTGGSYEQYF.

J is TRBJ1-2 and V is TRBV27, with 10 bases fitting TRBD1. Germline CDR1 reads MNHEY; CDR2 reads SMNVEV (reference sequence). The CDR3 spans 15 residues. Trimming cost V 4 bases and J 8 bases; bases outside gene matches: 10. In nucleotides, the CDR3 is TGTGCCAGCAGTTACACGAGGGACAGGGGAACCGGCTACACCTTC. It yields the protein CASSYTRDRGTGYTF.

The V gene is TRBV7-2, the J gene TRBJ1-2, with unresolved D. Germline V gene lookup returns CDR1 SGHTA and CDR2 FQGNSA. CDR3 size: 13 residues. V shed 1 base and J shed 2 bases, with 5 bases lying between them. CDR3 sequence reads: CASSLGRNYGYTF. The CDR3 DNA reads as TGTGCCAGCAGCTTAGGCAGAAACTATGGCTACACCTTC.

The J gene is TRBJ1-6, the V gene TRBV9, with TRBD1 identical over 8 bases. The CDR3 is 14 amino acids. Germline V lookup: CDR1 SGDLS, CDR2 YYNGEE. V trimming: 2 bases; J trimming: 9 bases; junction bases outside the gene matches: 4. The CDR3 is CASSVGTGGSPLHF. For the CDR3, the DNA is TGTGCCAGCAGCGTGGGAACAGGGGGTTCACCCCTCCACTTT.

In DNA, the CDR3 is TGTGCCAGCAGTGAAGCGCAGATATACAATGAGCAGTTCTTC. Translating it yields CASSEAQIYNEQFF. The chain links TRBV2 to TRBJ2-1; D is unresolved. V was trimmed by 0 bases and J by 4 bases, leaving 7 bases between them. In germline, CDR1 is SNHLY, CDR2 FYNNEI. The CDR3 runs 14 residues.

The chain joins TRBV15 to TRBJ1-3; D gene ambiguous. The germline V gene has CDR1 LNHNV and CDR2 YYDKDF (reference sequence). Trimming took 7 bases from V and 0 from J, leaving 7 bases between them. The CDR3 runs 13 residues. The CDR3 here is CATTLSSGNTIYF. In DNA form, the CDR3 reads TGTGCCACCACGCTTAGCTCTGGAAACACCATATATTTT. The whole variable domain, filled in from reference TRBV15 and TRBJ1-3, reads DAMVIQNPRYQVTQFGKPVTLSCSQTLNHNVMYWYQQKSSQAPKLLFHYYDKDFNNEADTPDNFQSRRPNTSFCFLDIRSPGLGDTAMYLCATTLSSGNTIYFGEGSWLTVV.

The V call is TRBV2, the J call TRBJ2-5; the D gene is possibly TRBD2 (5 bases). V shed 8 bases and J shed 5 bases, with 12 bases lying between them. The CDR3 contains 12 residues. Germline V gene data show CDR1 as SNHLY and CDR2 as FYNNEI. In nucleotides, the CDR3 is TGTGCCAGCCTTACTAGGGTGGAGACCCAGTACTTC. Protein sequence: CASLTRVETQYF.

CDR3 nucleotide sequence: TGTGCCAGCAGTGAAGTGGCGGCAGCCCAAGAGACCCAGTACTTC. Protein sequence: CASSEVAAAQETQYF. This chain links TRBV2 with TRBJ2-5; unclear D gene. This CDR3 region has 15 residues. Germline assignment: CDR1 SNHLY and CDR2 FYNNEI. The ends were cut back, 1 base at V and 1 base at J, with 10 bases in the middle.

V and J are TRBV4-1 and TRBJ2-7, with D tentatively TRBD2 (7 bases). Trimming cost V 4 bases and J 3 bases, with 16 bases left between them. The CDR3 runs to 15 residues. Per the germline V gene, CDR1 is MGHRA and CDR2 is YSYEKL. The CDR3 coding sequence is TGCGCCAGCAGCCTTGGGGGGGCCGCTAACTACGAGCAGTACTTC. Its translation is CASSLGGAANYEQYF.

This sequence joins TRBV7-9 and TRBJ1-1; 7 bases fit TRBD1. V dropped 5 bases and J dropped 8; count of bases not matched to a gene: 2. This CDR3 spans 11 amino acids. Germline V lookup: CDR1 SEHNR, CDR2 FQNEAQ (reference sequence). CDR3 sequence: CASSRQGEAFF. The CDR3 DNA is TGTGCCAGCAGCCGACAGGGAGAAGCTTTCTTT. Full variable domain (remainder filled in from reference TRBV7-9 and TRBJ1-1): DTGVSQNPRHKITKRGQNVTFRCDPISEHNRLYWYRQTLGQGPEFLTYFQNEAQLEKSRLLSDRFSAERPKGSFSTLEIQRTEQGDSAMYLCASSRQGEAFFGQGTRLTVV.

This sequence joins TRBV5-4 and TRBJ2-3; the D gene is possibly TRBD1 (6 bases). V was clipped by 1 base and J by 9 bases, with 9 bases between them. From germline, CDR1 is SGHNT and CDR2 YYREEE (reference sequence). The CDR3 totals 12 residues. CDR3 coding DNA: TGTGCCAGCAGCTTGATTAGGGGGACGCAGTATTTT. The encoded protein is CASSLIRGTQYF.

The rearrangement links TRBV7-6 to TRBJ2-1; TRBD1 agrees at 9 bases. Trimming cost V 6 bases and J 5 bases; bases outside gene matches: 14. Germline V gene data show CDR1 as SGHVS and CDR2 as FNYEAQ. The CDR3 has 17 amino acids. The CDR3 sequence: CASSRRWDREIDNEQFF. Written as DNA, the CDR3 is TGTGCCAGCAGTCGTCGATGGGACAGGGAGATAGACAATGAGCAGTTCTTC.

The chain joins TRBV9 to TRBJ1-2; the D gene is possibly TRBD1 (5 bases). This CDR3 is 14 amino acids long. V was trimmed by 0 bases and J by 5 bases, leaving 11 bases between them. Germline V gene sequence: CDR1 SGDLS, CDR2 YYNGEE. The DNA of the CDR3 is TGTGCCAGCAGCGTAGACGGGGGGGGATATGGCTACACCTTC. The encoded protein is CASSVDGGGYGYTF.

V usage is TRBV11-3 and J usage is TRBJ2-1; D might be TRBD2 (5 bases). The germline gives CDR1 SGHNT, CDR2 YENEEA. The CDR3 is made up of 14 amino acids. Between the trimmed V and J ends, which lost 3 bases and 2 bases, there was a span of 8 bases. The CDR3 DNA reads as TGTGCCAGCAGCTTGAGCGGCCCCTACAATGAGCAGTTCTTC. It is translated as CASSLSGPYNEQFF.

This clone came up once. The chain is built from TRBV7-2 and TRBJ2-7, with 13 bases matching TRBD2. Germline lookup yields CDR1 SGHTA and CDR2 FQGNSA. This CDR3 spans 15 amino acids. With 3 bases clipped from V and 1 base from J, the junction kept 0 bases outside the gene matches. CDR3: CASSLTSGGSYEQYF. The DNA for the CDR3 is TGTGCCAGCAGCTTGACTAGCGGGGGGTCCTACGAGCAGTACTTC.

The rearrangement uses TRBV18 and TRBJ1-2; TRBD1 matches 9 bases. V was clipped by 0 bases and J by 5 bases; unmatched bases: 1. Germline-derived CDR1 and CDR2 are KGHSH and LQKENI. CDR3 length equals 14 residues. The CDR3 DNA reads as TGTGCCAGCTCACCACCGGGACAGGGATATGGCTACACCTTC. This translates into CASSPPGQGYGYTF.